This entry concerns a single TCR beta chain. As yet, its antigen is unknown. These data come from a study of monozygotic twins with inflammatory bowel disease. Whole blood, unsorted for T cells, was the source of total RNA. It was 3,000 to 4,500 ng of total RNA that each TCR library used. Using the 5' RACE reads, TCRdb records one entry per CDR3 protein without DNA. The sample includes hundreds of thousands of distinct CDR3 sequences. Study-level results: There was no way to distinguish the different T cell subtypes.

This CDR3 has 15 amino acids. Per germline, CDR1 SQVTM and CDR2 ANQGSEA. Input material: blood. This sequence originates from a human donor with ulcerative colitis or Crohn's disease, or a healthy co-twin of an affected twin (not recorded which). The J gene is TRBJ2-1, the V gene TRBV29-1; TCRdb picks TRBD2, but there is no DNA to check that call. The CDR3 region is CSVEGVREGPVEQFF.